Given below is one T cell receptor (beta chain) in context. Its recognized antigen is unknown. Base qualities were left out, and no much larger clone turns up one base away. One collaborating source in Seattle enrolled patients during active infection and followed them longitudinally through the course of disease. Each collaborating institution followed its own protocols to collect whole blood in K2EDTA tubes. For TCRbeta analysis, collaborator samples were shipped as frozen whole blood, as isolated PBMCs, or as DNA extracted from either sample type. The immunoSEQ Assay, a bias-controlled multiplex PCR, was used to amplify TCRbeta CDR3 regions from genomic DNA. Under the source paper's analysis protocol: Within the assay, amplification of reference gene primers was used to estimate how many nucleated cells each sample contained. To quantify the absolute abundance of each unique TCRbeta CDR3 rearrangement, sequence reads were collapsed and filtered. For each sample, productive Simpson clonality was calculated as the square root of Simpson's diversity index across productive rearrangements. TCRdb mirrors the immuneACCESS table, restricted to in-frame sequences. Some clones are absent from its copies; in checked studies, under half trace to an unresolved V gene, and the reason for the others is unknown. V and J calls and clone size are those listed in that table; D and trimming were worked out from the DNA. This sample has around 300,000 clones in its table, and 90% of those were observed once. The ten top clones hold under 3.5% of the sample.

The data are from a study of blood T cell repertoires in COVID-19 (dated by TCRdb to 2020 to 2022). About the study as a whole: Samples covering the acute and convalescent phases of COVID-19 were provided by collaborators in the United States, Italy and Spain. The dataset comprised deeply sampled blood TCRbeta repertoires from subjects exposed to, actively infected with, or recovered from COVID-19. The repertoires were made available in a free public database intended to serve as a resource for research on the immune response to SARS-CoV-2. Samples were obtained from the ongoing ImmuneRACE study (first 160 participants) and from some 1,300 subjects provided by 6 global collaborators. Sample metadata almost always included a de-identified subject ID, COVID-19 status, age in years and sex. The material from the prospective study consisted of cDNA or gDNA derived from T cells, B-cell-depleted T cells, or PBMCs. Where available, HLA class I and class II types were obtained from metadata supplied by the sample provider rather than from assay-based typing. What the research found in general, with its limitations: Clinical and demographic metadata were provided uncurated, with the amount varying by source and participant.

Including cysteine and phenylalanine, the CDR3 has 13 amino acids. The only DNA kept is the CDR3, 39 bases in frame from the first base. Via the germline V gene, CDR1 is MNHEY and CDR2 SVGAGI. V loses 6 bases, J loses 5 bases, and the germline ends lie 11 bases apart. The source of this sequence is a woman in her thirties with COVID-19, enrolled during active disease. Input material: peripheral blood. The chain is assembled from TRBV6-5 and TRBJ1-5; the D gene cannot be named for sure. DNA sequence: TGTGCCAGCAGGTCAGTTTATGATCAGCCCCAGCATTTT. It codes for CASRSVYDQPQHF.